This is a list of T cell receptor beta chains from one sample in a study of T cell responses to AZD1222 COVID-19 vaccine. The method was immunoSEQ multiplex PCR; TCRdb's version includes in-frame clones alone and lacks a portion of them. The sample contains some 86,000 clones, around 90% of which appear only once. Here the sequenced sample was peripheral blood, taken on day 0 of AZD1222 vaccination. The source is an adult in good health. CDR3s include the opening cysteine and the closing phenylalanine or tryptophan. A D gene is named only where the DNA matches it firmly. Part of the rows lack a size; the others show once, few, many or a class for expanded clones.

>TRBD1|once|TRBJ2-7|TRBV28
CASIDRGSYEQYF
TGTGCCAGTATAGACAGGGGGTCATACGAGCAGTACTTC
>NA|NA|TRBJ1-1|TRBV6-5
CASSVEGGTEAFF
TGTGCCAGCAGCGTCGAGGGGGGCACTGAAGCTTTCTTT
>NA|NA|TRBJ2-5|TRBV6-5
CASSRPPFQETQYF
TGTGCCAGCAGTCGACCGCCTTTTCAAGAGACCCAGTACTTC
>NA|NA|TRBJ2-7|TRBV6-4
CANLHRDVRDSYEQYF
TGTGCCAACCTACACCGGGACGTCAGGGACTCCTACGAGCAGTACTTC
>TRBD1|NA|TRBJ2-7|TRBV18
CASSSRQGYEQYF
TGTGCCAGCTCATCGCGACAGGGATACGAGCAGTACTTC
>TRBD1|NA|TRBJ2-4|TRBV28
CASSSGQANIQYF
TGTGCCAGCAGTTCCGGACAGGCAAACATTCAGTACTTC
>NA|few|TRBJ1-2|TRBV5-6
CASSLERNYGYTF
TGTGCCAGCAGCTTGGAACGGAACTATGGCTACACCTTC
>TRBD2|few|TRBJ2-1|TRBV7-3
CASSLYGTSGTNEQFF
TGTGCCAGCAGCTTATATGGGACTAGCGGGACCAATGAGCAGTTCTTC
>TRBD1|NA|TRBJ2-2|TRBV28
CASSFTYRGRITGELFF
TGTGCCAGCAGTTTCACCTACAGGGGGCGAATCACCGGGGAGCTGTTTTTT
>NA|NA|TRBJ1-2|TRBV27
CASSFGPHYGYTF
TGTGCCAGCAGTTTCGGCCCCCACTATGGCTACACCTTC
>NA|NA|TRBJ2-1|TRBV27
CASSQNSLAVRSSYEQFF
TGTGCCAGCAGTCAAAACAGTCTAGCCGTTCGAAGTAGCTATGAGCAGTTCTTC
>NA|NA|TRBJ2-7|TRBV4-1
CASSQQPDSSYEQYF
TGCGCCAGCAGCCAACAACCCGACAGTAGTTACGAGCAGTACTTC
>NA|NA|TRBJ2-7|TRBV28
CASSFRLVTSSYEQYF
TGTGCCAGCAGTTTTCGGCTAGTGACGAGCTCCTACGAGCAGTACTTC
>NA|NA|TRBJ1-5|TRBV7-2
CASSLGGTESFGPQHF
TGTGCCAGCAGCTTAGGAGGGACCGAGAGCTTTGGGCCCCAGCATTTT
>NA|once|TRBJ2-1|TRBV5-1
CASTEGSSYNEQFF
TGCGCCAGCACAGAAGGAAGCTCCTACAATGAGCAGTTCTTC
>NA|once|TRBJ2-2|TRBV19
CATEQEQYGELFF
TGTGCCACCGAACAGGAGCAATACGGGGAGCTGTTTTTT
>NA|NA|TRBJ1-6|TRBV6-6
CASSNQGTPLHF
TGTGCCAGCAGTAACCAGGGGACACCCCTCCACTTT
>TRBD1|NA|TRBJ2-7|TRBV19
CASSTGTGSQYF
TGTGCCAGTAGTACAGGGACAGGGAGTCAGTACTTC
>NA|NA|TRBJ2-1|TRBV9
CASSVGRIRYNEQFF
TGTGCCAGCAGCGTAGGTAGGATTCGCTACAATGAGCAGTTCTTC
>TRBD1|NA|TRBJ1-6|TRBV19
CASSHNRGLGSPLHF
TGTGCCAGTAGCCACAACAGGGGGCTAGGTTCACCCCTCCACTTT
>NA|NA|TRBJ1-1|TRBV27
CASSQLAWRQDTEAFF
TGTGCCAGCAGTCAACTGGCCTGGCGACAGGACACTGAAGCTTTCTTT
>NA|NA|TRBJ1-2|TRBV7-2
CASSYSLGNGYTF
TGTGCCAGCAGCTACAGCCTGGGGAATGGCTACACCTTC
>NA|NA|TRBJ1-1|TRBV27
CASSLTPNTEAFF
TGTGCCAGCAGTCTCACACCGAACACTGAAGCTTTCTTT